The present T cell receptor (beta chain) was sequenced within a study of T cells in Graves' hyperthyroidism and ophthalmopathy. Background on the study: Once the initial diagnosis was made, peripheral blood was obtained before any treatment. Notes on the study in general: In the blood, most expanded thyroid clonotypes above 0.001 appeared as well. Stable hyperthyroidism was told apart from ophthalmopathy by a model built on 13 V-J features.

Using RNA transcripts as the source, TCR beta CDR3 regions were amplified. First-round RT-PCR with HTBI primers amplified the TCR CDR3 region. TCRdb ran MiXCR on the multiplex PCR reads and lists one entry per CDR3 protein. The table includes hundreds of thousands of distinct CDR3 sequences, roughly 15% detected once. CDR1 and CDR2 (germline): KGHSH, LQKENI. Trimming took 5 bases from V and 4 from J; bases not matched to a gene: 10. CDR3 size: 15 residues. This clonotype was counted many times. Its cognate antigen is unknown. Clinicians diagnosed patients from clinical symptoms, serum thyroxine and TRAb, thyroid ultrasound and orbital computed tomography.

J is TRBJ1-2 and V is TRBV18, with TRBD1 identical over 7 bases. Sequencing was performed on blood. The TCR was taken from a woman aged 18-29 years with Graves' hyperthyroidism. The CDR3 is CASSSRQGGSYGYTF. The CDR3 DNA follows: TGTGCCAGCTCATCAAGACAGGGAGGTAGCTATGGCTACACCTTC.